This T cell receptor beta chain stems from a study of control samples from healthy donors and cancer patients. Clones were read by immunoSEQ multiplex PCR, and TCRdb kept only the in-frame ones, dropping some. The sample has about 120,000 clones, approximately 88% seen once. Germline V gives CDR1 MNHEY, CDR2 SVGAGI. The length of the CDR3 is 15 residues. Deletions cut 0 bases from V and 2 bases from J, with 10 bases between. The chain recombines TRBV6-5 with TRBJ1-2; no clear D. The sequencing input was blood. The origin of this receptor is a man aged 50 to 59 in good health. In DNA form, the CDR3 reads TGTGCCAGCAGTTACTCGGGCGCTTTGAACTATGGCTACACCTTC. Residues: CASSYSGALNYGYTF.